The 10 T cell receptor beta chains reported below all come from one sample, sequenced in a study of shared clonotypes between healthy human individuals (dated by TCRdb to between 2020 and 2021). For the CD8 naive samples, CD45RO-negative cells were positively selected for CCR7, yielding a CD45RA+CCR7+ population from which TemRA cells were excluded. The library was obtained by the immunoSEQ multiplex PCR assay. In TCRdb, the immuneACCESS table is reduced to in-frame sequences with V and J assigned. These tables do not hold every clone; where another copy was compared, an unresolved V gene accounts for under half, and the others remain unexplained. In all, the sample holds 760,000 or so clones, and approximately 96% of those were seen once. The top ten clones comprise about 0.21% of the sample. Sequenced input: naive CD8+ T cells sorted from blood. The cell subset or site label of this sample denotes: CD45RA+CCR7+. The source is a young man in good health.

V and J are TRBV14 and TRBJ2-5; D is ambiguous. This CDR3 region has 13 residues. CDR1 and CDR2 (germline): SGHDN, FVKESK. Trimming left V 1 base short and J 5 bases short, with 8 bases between. The CDR3 DNA is TGTGCCAGCAGCCAAGGGGTTCGGGAGACCCAGTACTTC. It specifies CASSQGVRETQYF.

V usage is TRBV27 and J usage is TRBJ2-4; 8 bases line up with TRBD1. V lost 6 bases to trimming and J lost 2 bases; unmatched junction nucleotides: 3. The germline V gene encodes CDR1 MNHEY and CDR2 SMNVEV (reference sequence). The CDR3 extends over 14 amino acids. In nucleotides, the CDR3 is TGTGCCAGCAGCGACAGGGGCCCCAAAAACATTCAGTACTTC. It translates to CASSDRGPKNIQYF.

This chain uses TRBV9 with TRBJ2-1; 7 bases map to TRBD2. CDR1 and CDR2 (germline): SGDLS, YYNGEE. The CDR3 totals 15 residues. With 3 bases clipped from V and 3 bases from J, the junction kept 6 bases outside the gene matches. The CDR3 DNA follows: TGTGCCAGCAGCGGGACTAGTTCCTACTACAATGAGCAGTTCTTC. Its translation is CASSGTSSYYNEQFF.

The chain links TRBV7-8 to TRBJ2-1; D ambiguous. CDR1 is SGHVS, CDR2 FQNEAQ, per germline. V dropped 0 bases and J dropped 9 bases, with 6 bases sitting between them. This CDR3 has 12 amino acids. CDR3 bases: TGTGCCAGCAGCTTAGCGTGGGGTGAGCAGTTCTTC. Protein product: CASSLAWGEQFF.

This chain uses TRBV5-4 with TRBJ2-7, with 8 bases fitting TRBD1. Unmatched junction bases numbered 8, after V lost 3 bases and J lost 3 bases. The V gene's germline CDR1 is SGHNT and CDR2 YYREEE (reference sequence). This CDR3 is built from 15 residues. The CDR3, as DNA: TGTGCCAGCAGCTCGACCGGGACAGGTCTCTACGAGCAGTACTTC. It yields the protein CASSSTGTGLYEQYF.

The chain has TRBV7-9 and TRBJ2-1; the match to TRBD1 covers 8 bases. Germline V lookup: CDR1 SEHNR, CDR2 FQNEAQ (reference sequence). J was trimmed by 7 bases and V by 2 bases; bases with no gene match: 10. The CDR3 is 16 residues long. The CDR3 sequence is CASSLSPGQGANEQFF. The CDR3 DNA follows: TGTGCCAGCAGCTTATCGCCCGGACAGGGAGCAAATGAGCAGTTCTTC.

The chain recombines TRBV29-1 with TRBJ2-3; D uncertain. Trimming shortened V by 3 bases and J by 2 bases, and 15 bases separated the two germline ends. CDR1 and CDR2 (germline): SQVTM, ANQGSEA. The CDR3 runs 15 residues. DNA of the CDR3: TGCAGCGTTGACGACTTTCGGCAGGCCACAGATACGCAGTATTTT. Its protein is CSVDDFRQATDTQYF.

V and J are TRBV28 and TRBJ2-1; TRBD2 matches 13 bases. Trimming cost V 5 bases and J 3 bases; bases outside gene matches: 13. Germline V gives CDR1 MDHEN, CDR2 SYDVKM. This CDR3 spans 19 amino acids. CDR3 amino acids: CASSTNGLAGVGFYNEQFF. CDR3 bases: TGTGCCAGCAGTACTAACGGACTAGCGGGGGTGGGTTTCTACAATGAGCAGTTCTTC.

The J gene is TRBJ2-7, the V gene TRBV6-5; tentatively, D is TRBD1 or TRBD2 (5 bases each). The CDR3 is 13 amino acids. Germline V gene data show CDR1 as MNHEY and CDR2 as SVGAGI. Trimming pared 4 bases from V and 3 bases from J, leaving 10 bases between. CDR3 sequence reads: CASSSGAYYEQYF. CDR3 nucleotides: TGTGCCAGCAGTTCCGGGGCCTACTACGAGCAGTACTTC.

This clone showed up just once. The chain combines TRBV5-5 with TRBJ2-2, with 9 bases fitting TRBD2. Germline loops: CDR1 SGHKS, CDR2 YYEKEE (reference sequence). CDR3 length: 16 amino acids. The junction had 6 bases not matched to a gene; V was cut back by 3 bases and J by 3 bases. The CDR3 region is CASSSAGGADTGELFF. The CDR3, as DNA: TGTGCCAGCAGCTCGGCGGGAGGGGCCGACACCGGGGAGCTGTTTTTT.